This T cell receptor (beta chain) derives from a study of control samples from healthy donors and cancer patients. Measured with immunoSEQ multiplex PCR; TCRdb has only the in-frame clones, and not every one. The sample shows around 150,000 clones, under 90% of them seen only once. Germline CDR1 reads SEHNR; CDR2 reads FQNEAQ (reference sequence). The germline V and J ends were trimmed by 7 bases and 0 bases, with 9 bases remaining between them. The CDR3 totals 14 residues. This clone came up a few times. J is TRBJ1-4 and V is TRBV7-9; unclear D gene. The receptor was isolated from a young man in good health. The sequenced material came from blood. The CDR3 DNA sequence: TGTGCCAGCAACCAGGAGGCAACTAATGAAAAACTGTTTTTT. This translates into CASNQEATNEKLFF.